Each of the 17 T cell receptor beta chains below was sequenced from the same sample in a study of response to subunit inactivated influenza vaccine. TCRdb reprocessed the RT-PCR reads via MiXCR and lists one record per CDR3 protein. Among hundreds of thousands of distinct CDR3 sequences listed, approximately 14% were seen once. The source material was PBMCs from blood, sampled roughly 13 days after vaccination. The receptors originated from a man aged 45-60 years who received an inactivated influenza vaccine.

V usage is TRBV28 and J usage is TRBJ1-6; possibly TRBD1 for D (6 bases). CDR3 length: 14 residues. Trimming pared 7 bases from V and 11 bases from J, leaving 18 bases between. Germline CDR1 and CDR2: MDHEN and SYDVKM. The CDR3 spells CASTLPGASTPLHF. The CDR3 coding sequence is TGTGCCAGCACCCTACCAGGGGCATCGACACCCCTCCACTTT.

This sequence joins TRBV5-1 and TRBJ2-7; D gene unclear. The germline V gene encodes CDR1 SGHRS and CDR2 YFSETQ. This CDR3 is 13 amino acids long. V was pared by 0 bases and J by 3 bases, with 7 bases between. CDR3 in DNA: TGCGCCAGCAGCTTGGATGTAGACTACGAGCAGTACTTC. Translation gives CASSLDVDYEQYF. Supplemented by reference TRBV5-1 and TRBJ2-7, the full variable domain reads KAGVTQTPRYLIKTRGQQVTLSCSPISGHRSVSWYQQTPGQGLQFLFEYFSETQRNKGNFPGRFSGRQFSNSRSEMNVSTLELGDSALYLCASSLDVDYEQYFGPGTRLTVT.

This chain joins TRBV3-1 and TRBJ1-1; possible D gene TRBD1, 5 bases. V was pared by 0 bases and J by 4 bases, with 9 bases between. The CDR3 is 14 amino acids. The germline V gene encodes CDR1 LGHDT and CDR2 YNNKEL (reference sequence). In DNA form, the CDR3 reads TGTGCCAGCAGCCAAGATGGGGACGGCACTGAAGCTTTCTTT. Translating gives CASSQDGDGTEAFF.

This clonotype was counted between two and nine times. J is TRBJ2-5 and V is TRBV15, with 8 bases aligning to TRBD1. J was trimmed by 4 bases and V by 4 bases; bases with no gene match: 8. The CDR3 extends over 15 amino acids. The germline V gene has CDR1 LNHNV and CDR2 YYDKDF (reference sequence). CDR3 sequence reads: CATSKADRGLETQYF. DNA for the CDR3: TGTGCCACCAGCAAAGCAGACAGGGGCCTAGAGACCCAGTACTTC.

In its sample, this clonotype was seen many times. Here the CDR3 DNA reads TGTGCCACCAGTGACGGCCGGTGGACGGAGACCCAGTACTTC. This encodes CATSDGRWTETQYF. This chain connects TRBV24-1 to TRBJ2-5; D unclear. Germline CDR1 and CDR2: KGHDR and SFDVKD. Trimming cost V 4 bases and J 5 bases, with 13 bases left between them. The CDR3 length is 14 residues.

This chain links TRBV20-1 with TRBJ2-5; possibly TRBD2 for D (6 bases). V lost 3 bases and J 4 bases, leaving 12 bases between the germline ends. The V gene's germline CDR1 is DFQATT and CDR2 SNEGSKA (reference sequence). This CDR3 has 13 amino acids. CDR3 coding DNA: TGCAGTGCTAGGGCGAACGGGGGAGAGACCCAGTACTTC. This sequence encodes CSARANGGETQYF.

The chain uses TRBV11-2 and TRBJ1-2, with 8 bases aligning to TRBD1. CDR3 length equals 13 residues. After removal of 5 bases from V and 5 bases from J, the junction contained 4 bases not matched to a gene. The germline CDR1 and CDR2 sequences are SGHAT and FQNNGV. The CDR3 DNA reads TGTGCCAGCAGCGCATGGACAGGGTATGGCTACACCTTC. Amino acid sequence: CASSAWTGYGYTF.

The chain is built from TRBV7-9 and TRBJ2-7; 9 bases match TRBD1. The V segment lost 5 bases and the J segment 6 bases; nucleotides outside the gene matches: 2. Germline V lookup: CDR1 SEHNR, CDR2 FQNEAQ (reference sequence). The CDR3 consists of 12 residues. The CDR3 nucleotides are TGTGCCAGCAGCACAGGGGGCGCCGAGCAGTACTTC. Translating it yields CASSTGGAEQYF.

This clonotype was detected only a few times. The chain combines TRBV12-3 or TRBV12-4 with TRBJ2-5; possibly TRBD2 for D (5 bases). Between the trimmed V and J ends, which lost 5 bases and 2 bases, there was a span of 12 bases. This CDR3 is built from 14 residues. The CDR3 sequence: CASSLTRGQETQYF. The CDR3 DNA is TGTGCCAGCAGTCTAACCCGAGGGCAAGAGACCCAGTACTTC.

This sequence joins TRBV5-6 and TRBJ2-3; tentative D call: TRBD1 (6 bases). This CDR3 contains 17 residues. The V end was cut by 0 bases, the J end by 5 bases, with 19 bases between. Germline lookup yields CDR1 SGHDT and CDR2 YYEEEE. The CDR3 sequence is CASSLERHRGKIDTQYF. CDR3 in DNA: TGTGCCAGCAGCTTGGAACGACATAGGGGGAAGATAGATACGCAGTATTTT. The entire variable domain, with the rest obtained from reference TRBV5-6 and TRBJ2-3, is as follows: DAGVTQSPTHLIKTRGQQVTLRCSPKSGHDTVSWYQQALGQGPQFIFQYYEEEERQRGNFPDRFSGHQFPNYSSELNVNALLLGDSALYLCASSLERHRGKIDTQYFGPGTRLTVL.

The rearrangement links TRBV27 to TRBJ2-1; TRBD2 aligns across 8 bases. Germline values: CDR1 MNHEY, CDR2 SMNVEV (reference sequence). The CDR3 has 15 amino acids. V lost 4 bases to trimming and J lost 9 bases; unmatched junction nucleotides: 11. CDR3 amino acids: CASSSLAGGGSEQFF. The CDR3 nucleotides are TGTGCCAGCAGTTCCTTGGCGGGAGGAGGATCTGAGCAGTTCTTC.

There are many counts of this clonotype. The chain employs TRBV6-4 and TRBJ2-6; D possibly corresponds to TRBD2 (7 bases). V lost 4 bases and J 4 bases, leaving 14 bases between the germline ends. The CDR3 consists of 16 residues. From germline, CDR1 is MRHNA and CDR2 SNTAGT. The CDR3 region is CASSAHGGQGANVLTF. In nucleotides, the CDR3 is TGTGCCAGCAGTGCCCACGGGGGGCAAGGGGCCAACGTCCTGACTTTC.

This chain joins TRBV30 and TRBJ2-1, with D tentatively TRBD2 (5 bases). Trimming shortened V by 1 base and J by 4 bases, and 14 bases separated the two germline ends. CDR3 length: 15 amino acids. Germline lookup yields CDR1 GTSNPN and CDR2 SVGIG (reference sequence). CDR3 sequence (DNA): TGTGCCTGGAGTGGCTGGCTAGCCGAGTACAATGAGCAGTTCTTC. This encodes CAWSGWLAEYNEQFF.

This clonotype was recorded a few times. The rearrangement links TRBV20-1 to TRBJ2-5; TRBD2 might be the D (6 bases). The length of the CDR3 is 17 residues. Germline V gene sequence: CDR1 DFQATT, CDR2 SNEGSKA (reference sequence). Trimming removed 3 bases at V and 1 base at J, with 21 bases between. CDR3 DNA sequence: TGCAGTGCTAGGGGGGTTGGGCTAGCGCGTTTCCAAGAGACCCAGTACTTC. Its protein product is CSARGVGLARFQETQYF.

The chain combines TRBV11-1 with TRBJ2-7; D could derive from TRBD1 or TRBD2 (5 bases each). Germline V CDR1 and CDR2: SGHAT, FQDESV (reference sequence). The germline V and J ends were trimmed by 1 base and 0 bases, with 19 bases remaining between them. The CDR3 is 18 residues long. The CDR3: CASSLDAWGTGNSYEQYF. In nucleotides, the CDR3 is TGTGCCAGCAGCTTAGATGCCTGGGGGACGGGAAACTCCTACGAGCAGTACTTC.

This sequence joins TRBV4-3 and TRBJ2-5; 12 bases are a match to TRBD2. The length of the CDR3 is 17 residues. V dropped 1 base and J dropped 0; count of bases not matched to a gene: 3. CDR1 LGHNA and CDR2 YSLEER come from the germline V gene. CDR3 sequence: CASSQALAGGYQETQYF. CDR3 DNA: TGCGCCAGCAGCCAAGCACTAGCGGGGGGATACCAAGAGACCCAGTACTTC.

The genes are TRBV12-3 or TRBV12-4 and TRBJ1-2; D remains ambiguous. The CDR3 totals 14 residues. Trimming pared 1 base from V and 2 bases from J, leaving 8 bases between. The CDR3 loop is CASSLGRINYGYTF. Written as DNA, the CDR3 is TGTGCCAGCAGTTTAGGCCGGATAAACTATGGCTACACCTTC.